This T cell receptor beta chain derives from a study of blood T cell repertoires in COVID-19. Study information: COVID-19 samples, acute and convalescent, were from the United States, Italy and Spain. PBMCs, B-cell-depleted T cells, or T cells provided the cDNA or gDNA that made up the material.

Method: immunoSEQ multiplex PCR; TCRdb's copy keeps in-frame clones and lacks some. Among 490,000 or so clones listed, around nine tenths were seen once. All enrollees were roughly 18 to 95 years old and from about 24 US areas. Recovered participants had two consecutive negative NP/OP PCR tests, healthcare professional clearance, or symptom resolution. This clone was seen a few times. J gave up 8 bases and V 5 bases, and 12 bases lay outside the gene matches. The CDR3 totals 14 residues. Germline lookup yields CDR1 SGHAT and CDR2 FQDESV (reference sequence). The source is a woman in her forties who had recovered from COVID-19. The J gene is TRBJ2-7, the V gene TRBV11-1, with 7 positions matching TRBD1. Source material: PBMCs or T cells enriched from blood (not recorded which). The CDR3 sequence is CASSAGTAATKQYF. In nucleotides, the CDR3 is TGTGCCAGCAGCGCCGGGACAGCCGCTACGAAGCAGTACTTC.